These 10 T cell receptor beta chains were sequenced from one sample in a study of T cell responses to AZD1222 COVID-19 vaccine. Measured with immunoSEQ multiplex PCR; TCRdb has only the in-frame clones, and not every one. The sample holds some 170,000 clones, around 94% seen once. The sample in question was peripheral blood, obtained on day 0 of AZD1222 vaccination. The receptors stem from an adult in good health.

The chain combines TRBV28 with TRBJ1-2; possible D gene TRBD1, 6 bases. The CDR3 is made up of 14 amino acids. Trimming stripped 6 bases from V and 3 bases from J, with 14 bases between. CDR1 is MDHEN and CDR2 is SYDVKM in the germline V gene. The CDR3 loop is CASSLQGIDYGYTF. In DNA form, the CDR3 reads TGTGCCAGCAGCCTACAGGGAATAGACTATGGCTACACCTTC.

V gene TRBV29-1 combines with J gene TRBJ2-3; no reliable D call. This CDR3 is 11 amino acids long. Trimming took off 0 bases at V and 6 bases at J, with 4 bases between the two ends. Germline-derived CDR1 and CDR2 are SQVTM and ANQGSEA. The CDR3 loop reads CSVEDLDTQYF. CDR3 sequence (DNA): TGCAGCGTTGAAGATCTGGATACGCAGTATTTT.

The rearrangement links TRBV14 to TRBJ1-1, with a weak D call TRBD1 (5 bases). This CDR3 contains 17 residues. The germline gives CDR1 SGHDN, CDR2 FVKESK. Trimming took 1 base from V and 0 from J, leaving 15 bases between them. CDR3 in amino acids: CASSQAHGGRMNTEAFF. For the CDR3, the DNA is TGTGCCAGCAGCCAAGCCCATGGGGGAAGAATGAACACTGAAGCTTTCTTT. Looking up the rest from reference TRBV14 and TRBJ1-1 gives the full variable domain: EAGVTQFPSHSVIEKGQTVTLRCDPISGHDNLYWYRRVMGKEIKFLLHFVKESKQDESGMPNNRFLAERTGGTYSTLKVQPAELEDSGVYFCASSQAHGGRMNTEAFFGQGTRLTVV.

The chain joins TRBV27 to TRBJ2-1; D call uncertain. There are 12 residues in the CDR3. Germline V lookup: CDR1 MNHEY, CDR2 SMNVEV (reference sequence). The germline V and J ends were trimmed by 6 bases and 8 bases, with 11 bases remaining between them. CDR3 nucleotide sequence: TGTGCCAGCAGGGACCCTATGTATGAGCAGTTCTTC. Protein: CASRDPMYEQFF.

CDR3 coding DNA: TGTGCCAGTAGTACGGCTTGGACGAACGAAGAGACCCAGTACTTC. Encoded protein: CASSTAWTNEETQYF. The chain couples TRBV19 to TRBJ2-5; D is unresolved. CDR1 is LNHDA, CDR2 SQIVND, per germline (reference sequence). The ends were cut back, 4 bases at V and 3 bases at J, with 15 bases in the middle. CDR3 length: 15 residues.

The V and J genes are TRBV12-3 or TRBV12-4 and TRBJ1-6; TRBD1 might be the D (5 bases). With 4 bases removed from V and 7 bases from J, the gap between germline ends came to 8 bases. The CDR3 spans 13 residues. CDR3 sequence reads: CASSSRGNSPLHF. DNA for the CDR3: TGTGCCAGCAGTTCGAGGGGAAATTCACCCCTCCACTTT.

This chain uses TRBV19 with TRBJ1-1, with D uncertain. V was clipped by 5 bases and J by 3 bases, with 4 bases between them. Germline CDR1 reads LNHDA; CDR2 reads SQIVND (reference sequence). This CDR3 region has 11 residues. The CDR3: CASSEDTEAFF. The CDR3 nucleotides are TGTGCCAGTAGTGAGGACACTGAAGCTTTCTTT.

This chain uses TRBV4-1 with TRBJ1-2; TRBD1 aligns across 9 bases. Germline V lookup: CDR1 MGHRA, CDR2 YSYEKL. Trimming at V came to 2 bases and at J to 6 bases, leaving 4 bases not matched to a gene. This CDR3 region has 14 residues. The CDR3 DNA is TGCGCCAGCAGCCAACTAAGGACAGGGGATGGCTACACCTTC. This codes for CASSQLRTGDGYTF.

CDR3 bases: TGTGCCAGCAGCTTTGATCGCACCGGCGATGGCTACACCTTC. Its translation is CASSFDRTGDGYTF. The chain links TRBV7-9 to TRBJ1-2, with D unresolved. Trimming stripped 3 bases from V and 6 bases from J, with 14 bases between. Germline-derived CDR1 and CDR2 are SEHNR and FQNEAQ (reference sequence). The CDR3 extends over 14 amino acids.

This clone was counted between two and nine times. The rearrangement joins TRBV6-1 to TRBJ1-3; TRBD1 matches 10 bases. V lost 2 bases and J lost 1; bases outside the gene matches: 2. The CDR3 has 16 amino acids. Germline V gives CDR1 MNHNS, CDR2 SASEGT. DNA for the CDR3: TGTGCCAGCAGTGAATGGGGACAGGGGTCTGGAAACACCATATATTTT. Translating gives CASSEWGQGSGNTIYF.